The rows below give T cell receptor beta chains drawn from one sample of a study of shared clonotypes between healthy human individuals. Some clones are missing from TCRdb's copy, which holds only in-frame ones; the method was immunoSEQ multiplex PCR. This sample has 2 million to 2.5 million clones, with roughly 93% found just once. Material for sequencing was naive CD4+ T cells from PBMCs. The receptors originated from a man younger than 30 in good health. Some clones in this sample may be carry-over from other donors' samples. Each CDR3 is given with its conserved first and last residue. A D gene is named only where the DNA matches it firmly. Clone size is not always given. Where it is, it says once, few, many or a class for expanded clones.

cdr3_aa | cdr3_nt | j_call | v_call | d_call | clone_size
CASSEAPVVYNEQFF | TGTGCCAGCAGTGAAGCGCCGGTGGTCTACAATGAGCAGTTCTTC | TRBJ2-1 | TRBV6-1 | NA | NA
CASSPRPGPDFPYGYTF | TGTGCCAGCTCACCACGGCCAGGGCCTGATTTCCCCTATGGCTACACCTTC | TRBJ1-2 | TRBV18 | NA | NA
CASSKGQLQETQYF | TGCGCCAGCAGCAAGGGACAGCTTCAAGAGACCCAGTACTTC | TRBJ2-5 | TRBV5-1 | TRBD1 | NA
CASSEGGRQVLSYEQYF | TGTGCCAGCAGCGAGGGGGGACGACAGGTCCTATCCTACGAGCAGTACTTC | TRBJ2-7 | TRBV5-4 | NA | NA
CASSYRDEQGTEAFF | TGTGCCAGCAGTTACAGAGACGAGCAGGGCACTGAAGCTTTCTTT | TRBJ1-1 | TRBV6-5 | NA | NA
CASRQGGTDTQYF | TGTGCCAGCAGACAGGGAGGCACAGATACGCAGTATTTT | TRBJ2-3 | TRBV6-1 | NA | once
CASSLYDWDTTGELFF | TGTGCCAGCTCACTTTACGACTGGGACACCACCGGGGAGCTGTTTTTT | TRBJ2-2 | TRBV18 | NA | NA
CASSYYDTRAKNIQYF | TGTGCCAGCAGTTACTACGACACCAGAGCCAAAAACATTCAGTACTTC | TRBJ2-4 | TRBV6-6 | NA | NA
CAWSPSSYNEQFF | TGTGCCTGGAGCCCAAGCTCCTACAATGAGCAGTTCTTC | TRBJ2-1 | TRBV30 | NA | NA
CASSSDRGADTGELFF | TGTGCCAGCAGTTCCGACAGGGGGGCGGACACCGGGGAGCTGTTTTTT | TRBJ2-2 | TRBV27 | TRBD1 | NA
CASSPRDTHEQYF | TGTGCCAGCTCACCCCGGGACACACACGAGCAGTACTTC | TRBJ2-7 | TRBV18 | NA | NA
CSVLRDRGHSGNTIYF | TGCAGCGTTCTCCGGGACAGGGGGCACTCTGGAAACACCATATATTTT | TRBJ1-3 | TRBV29-1 | TRBD1 | NA
CASSWGLAGVAYEQYF | TGCGCCAGCAGCTGGGGACTAGCGGGAGTGGCATACGAGCAGTACTTC | TRBJ2-7 | TRBV5-1 | TRBD2 | NA
CASSRGLAGGQYEQYF | TGTGCCAGCAGCCGCGGCTTAGCGGGAGGGCAGTACGAGCAGTACTTC | TRBJ2-7 | TRBV4-2 | TRBD2 | once
CASSSASLYQETQYF | TGTGCCAGCAGCTCCGCGTCTCTTTATCAAGAGACCCAGTACTTC | TRBJ2-5 | TRBV7-9 | NA | NA
CASSPHRGQGKYEQYF | TGTGCCAGCAGTCCCCATCGAGGACAGGGTAAATACGAGCAGTACTTC | TRBJ2-7 | TRBV28 | TRBD1 | NA
CASSVGQGNYEQYF | TGTGCCAGCAGCGTAGGGCAGGGGAACTACGAGCAGTACTTC | TRBJ2-7 | TRBV9 | NA | NA
CASSPGRGDQPQHF | TGCGCCAGCAGCCCAGGACGGGGAGATCAGCCCCAGCATTTT | TRBJ1-5 | TRBV4-3 | NA | NA
CASSLGRDTEAFF | TGTGCCAGCAGTTTGGGCAGAGACACTGAAGCTTTCTTT | TRBJ1-1 | TRBV27 | NA | NA
CATGQGGSYNEQFF | TGTGCCACCGGACAGGGCGGCTCCTACAATGAGCAGTTCTTC | TRBJ2-1 | TRBV10-3 | TRBD1 | NA
CASSSQGDQPQHF | TGTGCCAGTAGTTCTCAGGGAGATCAGCCCCAGCATTTT | TRBJ1-5 | TRBV19 | NA | NA